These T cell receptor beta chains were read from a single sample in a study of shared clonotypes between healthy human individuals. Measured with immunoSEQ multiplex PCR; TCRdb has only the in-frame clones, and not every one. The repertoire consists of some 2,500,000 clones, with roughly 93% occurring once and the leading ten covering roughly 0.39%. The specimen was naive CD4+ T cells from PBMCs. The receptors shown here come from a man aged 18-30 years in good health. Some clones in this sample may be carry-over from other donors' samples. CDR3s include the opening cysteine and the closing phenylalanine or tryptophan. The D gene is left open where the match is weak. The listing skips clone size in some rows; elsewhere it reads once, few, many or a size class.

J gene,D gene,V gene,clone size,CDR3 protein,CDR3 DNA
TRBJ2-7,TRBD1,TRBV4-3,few,CASSQVGTGMYEQYF,TGCGCCAGCAGCCAAGTTGGGACAGGGATGTACGAGCAGTACTTC
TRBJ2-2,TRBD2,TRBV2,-,CASFGGAKNTGELFF,TGTGCCAGCTTCGGGGGGGCGAAGAACACCGGGGAGCTGTTTTTT
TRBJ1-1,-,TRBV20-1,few,CSVPARTEAFF,TGCAGTGTCCCTGCGAGGACTGAAGCTTTCTTT
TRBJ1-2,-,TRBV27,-,CASSLARRDYGYTF,TGTGCCAGCAGCCTAGCCCGGAGGGACTATGGCTACACCTTC
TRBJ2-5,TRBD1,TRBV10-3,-,CATLGQGSETQYF,TGTGCCACCCTGGGACAGGGCAGCGAGACCCAGTACTTC
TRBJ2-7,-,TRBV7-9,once,CASSLEIGGAEYF,TGTGCCAGCAGCTTAGAGATAGGTGGAGCTGAGTACTTC
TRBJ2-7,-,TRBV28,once,CVSSRDLTYEQYF,TGTGTCAGCAGCCGGGACTTAACCTACGAGCAGTACTTC
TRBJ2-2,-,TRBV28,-,CASRPFELGEAGELFF,TGTGCCAGCAGGCCCTTCGAACTGGGGGAGGCCGGGGAGCTGTTTTTT
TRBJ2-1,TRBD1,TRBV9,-,CASSVAWAPGGFSSYNEQFF,TGTGCCAGCAGCGTAGCTTGGGCGCCAGGGGGCTTCAGCTCCTACAATGAGCAGTTCTTC
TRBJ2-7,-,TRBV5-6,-,CASASGGQRARGTYEQYF,TGTGCCAGCGCAAGTGGGGGACAGCGGGCCCGGGGGACCTACGAGCAGTACTTC
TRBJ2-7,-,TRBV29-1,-,CSVGGRNSYEQYF,TGCAGCGTTGGCGGAAGGAACTCCTACGAGCAGTACTTC
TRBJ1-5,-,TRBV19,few,CASSRGGYSNQPQHF,TGTGCCAGTAGTAGAGGGGGGTATAGCAATCAGCCCCAGCATTTT
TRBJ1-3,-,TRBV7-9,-,CASSPPSGSSGNTIYF,TGTGCCAGCAGCCCCCCTAGCGGAAGCTCTGGAAACACCATATATTTT
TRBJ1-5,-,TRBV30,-,CAWSRDTYNQPQHF,TGTGCCTGGAGTCGGGACACATACAATCAGCCCCAGCATTTT
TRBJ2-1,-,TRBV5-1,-,CASSPGAVLEHEQFF,TGCGCCAGCAGCCCGGGGGCCGTCCTCGAGCATGAGCAGTTCTTC
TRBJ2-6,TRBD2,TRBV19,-,CASSIPAGGANVLTF,TGTGCCAGTAGTATACCAGCGGGAGGGGCCAACGTCCTGACTTTC
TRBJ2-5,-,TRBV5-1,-,CASSLVGGLGTQYF,TGCGCCAGCAGCTTGGTCGGGGGACTCGGGACCCAGTACTTC
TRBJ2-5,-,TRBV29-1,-,CSVEEETQYF,TGCAGCGTTGAAGAAGAGACCCAGTACTTC
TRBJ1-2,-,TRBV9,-,CASSVLQGGGYTF,TGTGCCAGCAGCGTCCTCCAGGGAGGTGGCTACACCTTC
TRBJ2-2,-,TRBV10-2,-,CASSRGGLTGELFF,TGCGCCAGTTCAAGGGGGGGCCTCACCGGGGAGCTGTTTTTT
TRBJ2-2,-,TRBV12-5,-,CASGLGGSTGELFF,TGTGCTAGTGGTTTGGGTGGGAGCACCGGGGAGCTGTTTTTT
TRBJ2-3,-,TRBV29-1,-,CSAGDRRTDTQYF,TGCAGCGCCGGAGACAGGAGGACAGATACGCAGTATTTT
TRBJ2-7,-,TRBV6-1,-,CASSEFDFGSPYEQYF,TGTGCCAGCAGTGAATTCGATTTCGGCAGCCCCTACGAGCAGTACTTC
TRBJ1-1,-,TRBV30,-,CAWSVILWLNTEAFF,TGTGCCTGGAGTGTAATTCTGTGGCTGAACACTGAAGCTTTCTTT
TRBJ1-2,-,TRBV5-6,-,CASSLVSRDSGYGYTF,TGTGCCAGCAGCTTGGTCTCGAGGGATAGTGGCTATGGCTACACCTTC
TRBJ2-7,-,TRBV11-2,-,CASSLNADLWSSYEQYF,TGTGCCAGCAGCTTAAACGCAGACCTCTGGAGCTCCTACGAGCAGTACTTC
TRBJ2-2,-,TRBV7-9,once,CASSPRGASENTGELFF,TGTGCCAGCAGCCCTAGGGGGGCATCGGAGAACACCGGGGAGCTGTTTTTT
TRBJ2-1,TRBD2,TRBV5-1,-,CASSLVLAGDSGSYNEQFF,TGCGCCAGCAGCTTGGTACTAGCGGGTGACTCCGGCTCCTACAATGAGCAGTTCTTC
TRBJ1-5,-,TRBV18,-,CASSPPGGVGQPQHF,TGTGCCAGCTCACCGCCCGGGGGGGTTGGTCAGCCCCAGCATTTT
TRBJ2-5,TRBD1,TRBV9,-,CASSVGGQQETQYF,TGTGCCAGCAGCGTAGGGGGACAGCAAGAGACCCAGTACTTC
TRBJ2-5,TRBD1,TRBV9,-,CASSVGRTGEETQYF,TGTGCCAGCAGCGTAGGAAGGACAGGGGAAGAGACCCAGTACTTC
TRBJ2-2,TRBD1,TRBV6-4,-,CASRQGAGELFF,TGTGCCAGCAGGCAGGGGGCCGGGGAGCTGTTTTTT
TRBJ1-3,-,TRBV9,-,CASSAGISGNTIYF,TGTGCCAGCAGCGCCGGGATTTCTGGAAACACCATATATTTT
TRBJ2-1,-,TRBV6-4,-,CASSGSPGLGYNEQFF,TGTGCCAGCAGTGGGTCGCCGGGACTGGGATACAATGAGCAGTTCTTC
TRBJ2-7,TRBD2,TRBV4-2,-,CASSQAVAGVLFEQYF,TGTGCCAGCAGCCAAGCGGTAGCGGGAGTTCTCTTCGAGCAGTACTTC
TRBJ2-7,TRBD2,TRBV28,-,CASSPAGTISYEQYF,TGTGCCAGCAGTCCCGCCGGGACTATTTCCTACGAGCAGTACTTC
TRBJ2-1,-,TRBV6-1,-,CASSEQKGYEQFF,TGTGCCAGCAGTGAACAGAAGGGGTATGAGCAGTTCTTC
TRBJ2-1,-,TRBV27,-,CASSLGLNNEQFF,TGTGCCAGCAGTTTGGGACTTAACAATGAGCAGTTCTTC
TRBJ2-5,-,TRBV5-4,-,CASSPGGEEKTQYF,TGTGCCAGCAGCCCGGGTGGGGAAGAGAAGACCCAGTACTTC
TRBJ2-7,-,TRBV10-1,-,CASRTTERYEQYF,TGCGCCAGCAGGACTACGGAGAGGTACGAGCAGTACTTC
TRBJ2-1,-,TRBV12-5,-,CASGTQDNEQFF,TGTGCTAGTGGTACGCAAGACAATGAGCAGTTCTTC
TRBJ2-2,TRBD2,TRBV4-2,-,CASSQVRGRSTGELFF,TGTGCCAGCAGCCAAGTACGCGGGAGGTCCACCGGGGAGCTGTTTTTT
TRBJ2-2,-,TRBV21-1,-,CASSTGELFF,TGTGCCAGCAGTACCGGGGAGCTGTTTTTT
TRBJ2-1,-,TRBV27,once,CASSLIRGSGGSSGKFF,TGTGCCAGCAGTTTAATCAGGGGATCGGGAGGATCGAGTGGGAAGTTCTTC